The clone carrying this TCR beta chain was observed many times. Arm-PCR of CDR3 regions and iRepertoire HTBI primers were used to build TCR beta libraries. Using its own MiXCR run on the multiplex PCR reads, TCRdb lists one record per CDR3 protein. The data contain some 250,000 distinct CDR3 sequences, 15% to 20% of them singletons. Time point in this sample: newly diagnosed GD, antithyroid drugs for less than 3 months. Isolated PBMC RNA provided the starting material for the TCR library. CDR1 is SGHVS, CDR2 FQNEAQ, per germline. The CDR3 spans 17 residues. Trimming took off 8 bases at V and 1 base at J, with 21 bases between the two ends. This entry is derived from a study of regulatory T cells in long-lasting Graves disease. This same sample was also part of a study on T cells in Graves' hyperthyroidism and ophthalmopathy. That paper notes: Among thyroid clonotypes expanded above 0.001, most also appeared in blood.

Specimen: peripheral blood mononuclear cells (PBMCs), collected at new diagnosis, from a patient treated with antithyroid drugs. The chain recombines TRBV7-8 with TRBJ1-5; no clear D. The receptor was derived from a woman aged 25 to 39 with Graves disease. CDR3 DNA sequence: TGTGCCAGCGGACCACTTTATTCGGCAGAGAGCAATCAGCCCCAGCATTTT. It translates to CASGPLYSAESNQPQHF.